One and the same sample provided the 31 T cell receptor beta chains below, sequenced in a study of cytomegalovirus exposure and HLA in healthy donors. PCR employed 60 Vbeta and 13 Jbeta primers. Sequencing was performed with immunoSEQ multiplex PCR; in TCRdb, only in-frame clones are kept and a portion is missing. Seen here are tens of thousands of clones, about 60% observed once, and the top ten hold 20% to 25%. Specimen: PBMCs. These receptors were taken from a man aged 50 to 60 in good health and CMV-seropositive.

This clone was picked up a small number of times. V usage is TRBV2 and J usage is TRBJ1-5; maybe TRBD1 (5 bases). Germline loops: CDR1 SNHLY, CDR2 FYNNEI. The V end lost 4 bases, the J end lost 7 bases, and 14 bases lay between the germline ends. The CDR3 spans 14 residues. CDR3 loop: CASSGDRGDQPQHF. The CDR3 nucleotides read TGTGCCAGCAGTGGAGACCGGGGGGACCAGCCCCAGCATTTT.

The J gene is TRBJ1-6, the V gene TRBV30; weak D call: TRBD1 (6 bases). V lost 6 bases to trimming and J lost 2 bases, with 11 bases between them. The CDR3 contains 14 residues. In germline, CDR1 is GTSNPN, CDR2 SVGIG (reference sequence). CDR3 protein: CACLRDTYNSPLHF. DNA for the CDR3: TGTGCCTGCCTTCGGGACACCTATAATTCACCCCTCCACTTT.

This chain links TRBV9 with TRBJ1-1; D is uncertain. The CDR3 totals 11 residues. In germline, CDR1 is SGDLS, CDR2 YYNGEE. The germline V and J ends were trimmed by 6 bases and 8 bases, with 11 bases remaining between them. Written as DNA, the CDR3 is TGTGCCAGCACTAACGGGATAGAAGCTTTCTTT. This sequence encodes CASTNGIEAFF.

This clone was recorded a few times. The rearrangement uses TRBV27 and TRBJ2-2, with D unclear. The germline CDR1 and CDR2 sequences are MNHEY and SMNVEV (reference sequence). Trimming removed 5 bases at V and 6 bases at J, with 7 bases between. The CDR3 contains 12 residues. CDR3 DNA: TGTGCCAGCAGTCCTCGTTCCGGGGAGCTGTTTTTT. It is translated as CASSPRSGELFF.

On this clone: Other DNA sequences in the sample encode the same CDR3. The chain carries TRBV9 and TRBJ2-7; D is possibly TRBD1 (5 bases). CDR1 is SGDLS, CDR2 YYNGEE, per germline. This CDR3 is 15 amino acids long. Deletions cut 0 bases from V and 0 bases from J, with 10 bases between. The CDR3, as DNA: TGTGCCAGCAGCGTAGCTACAGGTCCCTCCTACGAGCAGTACTTC. Translating it yields CASSVATGPSYEQYF. Variable domain in full (rest from reference TRBV9 and TRBJ2-7): DSGVTQTPKHLITATGQRVTLRCSPRSGDLSVYWYQQSLDQGLQFLIQYYNGEERAKGNILERFSAQQFPDLHSELNLSSLELGDSALYFCASSVATGPSYEQYFGPGTRLTVT.

The chain combines TRBV6-1 with TRBJ1-2; D is uncertain. The CDR3 contains 13 residues. The germline V gene has CDR1 MNHNS and CDR2 SASEGT. Trimming took 2 bases from V and 8 from J, leaving 12 bases between them. CDR3 nucleotide sequence: TGTGCCAGCAGTGAATTTAGCACCGACGGCTACACCTTC. It encodes CASSEFSTDGYTF.

This clone was seen a handful of times. The genes are TRBV2 and TRBJ2-5; D gene ambiguous. The CDR3 is made up of 13 amino acids. The V and J ends lost 2 bases and 5 bases respectively, with 9 bases between them. The germline CDR1 and CDR2 sequences are SNHLY and FYNNEI. In nucleotides, the CDR3 is TGTGCCAGCAGTGAAACCGGAGAGGAGACCCAGTACTTC. Amino acid sequence: CASSETGEETQYF.

To note about this clone: The same CDR3 arises from other DNA sequences in this sample as well. The CDR3 spells CASSLRDSNQPQHF. CDR3 in DNA: TGTGCCAGCAGTTTAAGAGATAGCAATCAGCCCCAGCATTTT. The chain is built from TRBV27 and TRBJ1-5; D not certain. V shed 2 bases and J shed 0 bases, with 5 bases lying between them. The CDR3 is 14 amino acids. The germline gives CDR1 MNHEY, CDR2 SMNVEV (reference sequence).

The sample holds many counts of this clone. This chain connects TRBV19 to TRBJ1-1; D unresolved. The CDR3 extends over 13 amino acids. The germline V gene has CDR1 LNHDA and CDR2 SQIVND (reference sequence). The ends were cut back, 6 bases at V and 6 bases at J, with 14 bases in the middle. The CDR3 DNA is TGTGCCAGTAGGGAACAGCTTAGGTCTGAAGCTTTCTTT. Translated: CASREQLRSEAFF.

This clone occurred a few times. The CDR3 DNA sequence: TGTGCCAGCAGTGAGCGGGGGGCTAGCTCCTACAATGAGCAGTTCTTC. Its protein product is CASSERGASSYNEQFF. The chain combines TRBV2 with TRBJ2-1, with 8 bases fitting TRBD2. The CDR3 loop spans 16 amino acids. Germline V gives CDR1 SNHLY, CDR2 FYNNEI. Trimming cost V 3 bases and J 0 bases; bases outside gene matches: 4.

This clone was found a few times. J is TRBJ2-5 and V is TRBV9; TRBD2 matches at 12 bases. After removal of 3 bases from V and 0 bases from J, the junction contained 3 bases not matched to a gene. Germline V gene lookup returns CDR1 SGDLS and CDR2 YYNGEE. The CDR3 totals 16 residues. In DNA, the CDR3 is TGTGCCAGCAGCGAGACTAGCGGGGGACACCAAGAGACCCAGTACTTC. The encoded protein is CASSETSGGHQETQYF. The full variable domain, with the rest looked up from reference TRBV9 and TRBJ2-5, is DSGVTQTPKHLITATGQRVTLRCSPRSGDLSVYWYQQSLDQGLQFLIQYYNGEERAKGNILERFSAQQFPDLHSELNLSSLELGDSALYFCASSETSGGHQETQYFGPGTRLLVL.

The J gene is TRBJ2-7, the V gene TRBV6-1, with D unclear. Germline V gene sequence: CDR1 MNHNS, CDR2 SASEGT. With 7 bases removed from V and 3 bases from J, the gap between germline ends came to 10 bases. The CDR3 sequence is 12 residues long. The CDR3, as DNA: TGTGCCAGCACCGCGCAGGTCTACGAGCAGTACTTC. This sequence encodes CASTAQVYEQYF.

The chain links TRBV29-1 to TRBJ2-1; D might be TRBD2 (6 bases). V lost 0 bases and J lost 12, with 21 bases in between. CDR1 is SQVTM and CDR2 is ANQGSEA in the germline V gene. This CDR3 is 15 amino acids long. The CDR3 nucleotides are TGCAGCGTTGAAGATCTGCTAGTATTGGGGGGTGGGCAGTTCTTC. This sequence encodes CSVEDLLVLGGGQFF.

This clone was seen just once. The chain joins TRBV19 to TRBJ1-5, with D tentatively TRBD1 (5 bases). This CDR3 is 14 amino acids long. V lost 2 bases to trimming and J lost 4 bases, with 9 bases between them. CDR1 LNHDA and CDR2 SQIVND come from the germline V gene (reference sequence). The DNA of the CDR3 is TGTGCCAGTAGTATATGGGGGGTGAATCAGCCCCAGCATTTT. Protein sequence: CASSIWGVNQPQHF.

The chain employs TRBV5-1 and TRBJ1-1, with D maybe TRBD1 (6 bases). This CDR3 is 15 amino acids long. The germline CDR1 and CDR2 sequences are SGHRS and YFSETQ. V dropped 0 bases and J dropped 4 bases, with 13 bases sitting between them. The CDR3 here is CASSLGSGARTEAFF. CDR3 bases: TGCGCCAGCAGCTTGGGGTCAGGGGCTCGCACTGAAGCTTTCTTT. Full variable domain (outside the CDR3, taken from reference TRBV5-1 and TRBJ1-1): KAGVTQTPRYLIKTRGQQVTLSCSPISGHRSVSWYQQTPGQGLQFLFEYFSETQRNKGNFPGRFSGRQFSNSRSEMNVSTLELGDSALYLCASSLGSGARTEAFFGQGTRLTVV.

CDR3 protein: CASSAGAGANVLTF. CDR3 DNA sequence: TGCGCCAGCAGCGCGGGAGCTGGGGCCAACGTCCTGACTTTC. The chain combines TRBV5-1 with TRBJ2-6, with 7 bases identical to TRBD2. After removal of 4 bases from V and 2 bases from J, the junction contained 0 bases not matched to a gene. The CDR3 is 14 residues long. The germline CDR1 and CDR2 sequences are SGHRS and YFSETQ.

The V call is TRBV6-5, the J call TRBJ2-1, with a tentative D call TRBD1 (7 bases). Germline V gives CDR1 MNHEY, CDR2 SVGAGI. The CDR3 is 14 residues long. Deletions cut 2 bases from V and 7 bases from J, with 12 bases between. CDR3 region: CASSYTTGRNEQFF. The CDR3 DNA sequence: TGTGCCAGCAGTTACACGACAGGGAGGAATGAGCAGTTCTTC.

The J gene is TRBJ1-2, the V gene TRBV6-6; a weak D match, TRBD1 (5 bases). In germline, CDR1 is MNHNY, CDR2 SVGAGI (reference sequence). The CDR3 is made up of 15 amino acids. V lost 2 bases and J 2 bases, leaving 12 bases between the germline ends. CDR3 sequence reads: CASSYAATDNYGYTF. The DNA of the CDR3 is TGTGCCAGCAGTTACGCCGCGACAGACAACTATGGCTACACCTTC.

The V and J genes are TRBV6-5 and TRBJ1-5; D may be TRBD1 (5 bases). Germline assignment: CDR1 MNHEY and CDR2 SVGAGI. This CDR3 spans 15 amino acids. Trimming took off 5 bases at V and 0 bases at J, with 11 bases between the two ends. The CDR3: CASSPTVYSNQPQHF. CDR3 nucleotides: TGTGCCAGCAGTCCGACAGTTTATAGCAATCAGCCCCAGCATTTT.

V is TRBV30 and J is TRBJ2-2, with 7 bases fitting TRBD2. The ends lost 1 base at V and 7 bases at J; junction bases unmatched: 6. CDR3 length: 14 residues. Germline CDR1 GTSNPN, CDR2 SVGIG (reference sequence). The CDR3 DNA reads TGTGCCTGGAGTGAAGGGAGGGCCGACGGGGAGCTGTTTTTT. It specifies CAWSEGRADGELFF.

The chain combines TRBV5-1 with TRBJ1-2, with 8 bases lining up with TRBD1. The germline gives CDR1 SGHRS, CDR2 YFSETQ. There are 13 residues in the CDR3. Trimming cost V 4 bases and J 6 bases; bases outside gene matches: 5. CDR3 nucleotides: TGCGCCAGCAGCAATACAGGGGGACATGGCTACACCTTC. This translates into CASSNTGGHGYTF.

The V call is TRBV9, the J call TRBJ1-1, with D possibly matching TRBD1 (5 bases). The CDR3 extends over 13 amino acids. From germline, CDR1 is SGDLS and CDR2 YYNGEE. Trimming pared 4 bases from V and 0 bases from J, leaving 7 bases between. CDR3 amino acids: CASSTTVNTEAFF. CDR3 coding DNA: TGTGCCAGCAGCACGACAGTGAACACTGAAGCTTTCTTT.

This clone occurred a few times. This rearrangement joins TRBV7-2 to TRBJ2-1, with 14 bases matching TRBD2. There are 18 residues in the CDR3. Trimming took 1 base from V and 6 from J; bases not matched to a gene: 8. Germline assignment: CDR1 SGHTA and CDR2 FQGNSA. CDR3 sequence (DNA): TGTGCCAGCAGCTTAGTGACTAGCGGGGGGGCGCGTCCCAATGAGCAGTTCTTC. Amino acids: CASSLVTSGGARPNEQFF.

The chain combines TRBV29-1 with TRBJ2-1; the match to TRBD1 covers 8 bases. The germline gives CDR1 SQVTM, CDR2 ANQGSEA. This CDR3 comprises 12 residues. With V trimmed by 3 bases and J by 7 bases, 2 bases remained unmatched. CDR3 nucleotides: TGCAGCGTTGAGGGGACAGGTAATGAGCAGTTCTTC. It is translated as CSVEGTGNEQFF.

The chain is built from TRBV7-8 and TRBJ2-7, with a possible D match to TRBD1 (6 bases). V gave up 4 bases and J gave up 3 bases, with 16 bases separating them. The CDR3 runs to 15 residues. CDR1 SGHVS and CDR2 FQNEAQ come from the germline V gene. CDR3 protein: CASSWTQGKGYEQYF. CDR3 nucleotide sequence: TGTGCCAGCAGCTGGACACAGGGAAAAGGCTACGAGCAGTACTTC.

The rearrangement uses TRBV10-3 and TRBJ1-5; TRBD1 matches at 9 bases. Germline V CDR1 and CDR2: ENHRY, SYGVKD. CDR3 length: 16 amino acids. Germline trimming cut 2 bases from V and 1 base from J; bases unmatched to any gene: 3. The CDR3 protein is CAISEGTGMSNQPQHF. CDR3 DNA sequence: TGTGCCATCAGTGAGGGGACAGGGATGAGCAATCAGCCCCAGCATTTT.

The chain uses TRBV29-1 and TRBJ1-1; no definite D call. The CDR3 is 14 amino acids. V lost 6 bases, J lost 1 base, and 15 bases lay in between. Germline V gene data show CDR1 as SQVTM and CDR2 as ANQGSEA. The CDR3 protein is CSVAGGLTNTEAFF. The CDR3 DNA follows: TGCAGCGTCGCTGGCGGGTTGACGAACACTGAAGCTTTCTTT.

The chain recombines TRBV30 with TRBJ1-1; D is perhaps TRBD1 (5 bases). V was pared by 5 bases and J by 6 bases, with 10 bases between. This CDR3 is built from 11 residues. The V gene's germline CDR1 is GTSNPN and CDR2 SVGIG (reference sequence). The CDR3 reads CAWAWGAEAFF. CDR3 DNA: TGTGCCTGGGCATGGGGGGCTGAAGCTTTCTTT.

The chain couples TRBV30 to TRBJ1-5, with TRBD1 matching over 9 bases. The CDR3 spans 17 residues. V gave up 0 bases and J gave up 6 bases; unmatched junction bases: 12. Germline loops: CDR1 GTSNPN, CDR2 SVGIG (reference sequence). The CDR3 DNA sequence: TGTGCCTGGAGTGTACAGTCCGGGGGGACAGGGTCTCAGCCCCAGCATTTT. Its translation is CAWSVQSGGTGSQPQHF.

V gene TRBV9 combines with J gene TRBJ2-7; possibly TRBD2 for D (5 bases). The CDR3 has 15 residues. V was clipped by 8 bases and J by 0 bases, with 18 bases between them. CDR1 is SGDLS, CDR2 YYNGEE, per germline. For the CDR3, the DNA is TGTGCCAGTGGGAGATCGGGGTCGAGCTCCTACGAGCAGTACTTC. This translates into CASGRSGSSSYEQYF.

The genes are TRBV9 and TRBJ2-7; 9 nucleotides match TRBD1. The CDR3 loop spans 15 amino acids. V trimming: 3 bases; J trimming: 7 bases; junction bases outside the gene matches: 11. Per the germline V gene, CDR1 is SGDLS and CDR2 is YYNGEE. The CDR3 spells CASSARDREGLEQYF. Written as DNA, the CDR3 is TGTGCCAGCAGCGCCCGGGACAGGGAGGGCTTAGAGCAGTACTTC.